This paragraph covers one T cell receptor beta chain sequence. Its specificity is not known. No patient had autoimmune disease or received systemic immunosuppression. This entry is derived from a study of OX40 agonist ivuxolimab in advanced cancers. Whole-study results and caveats: Dosing at 0.1 to 3.0 mg/kg was accompanied by clonal expansion of CD4+ and CD8+ blood T cells by week 6. The expanded peripheral T cells' antigen specificity was not determined. CD8+ T cells were the subset that, on average, had more expanded clones than CD4+.

TCRdb's table, derived via immunoSEQ multiplex PCR, lists solely in-frame clones and lacks some. The profile shows over 15,000 clones, 80% to 90% of them singletons. From germline, CDR1 is LNHDA and CDR2 SQIVND (reference sequence). V lost 3 bases, J lost 3 bases, and 6 bases stayed unmatched. This CDR3 region has 15 residues. The sample in question was CD4+ or CD8+ T cells sorted from blood, obtained in a trial of the OX40 agonist ivuxolimab. This chain uses TRBV19 with TRBJ2-7; 9 bases match TRBD1. The TCR comes from an adult with an advanced solid tumor such as melanoma, head and neck, liver or kidney cancer. The DNA for the CDR3 is TGTGCCAGTAGTATCGGGAAGACAGGGGGCTACGAGCAGTACTTC. This sequence encodes CASSIGKTGGYEQYF.